These 24 T cell receptor beta chains originate from one sample sequenced in a study of control samples from healthy donors and cancer patients. The table came from immunoSEQ multiplex PCR; TCRdb's copy has only in-frame clones and leaves some out. Counted here are about 95,000 clones, around four fifths occurring once; the ten biggest clones make up more than 15%. Sequences were obtained from blood. The receptors originated from a man aged 25-45 years in good health.

The chain recombines TRBV20-1 with TRBJ2-7, with D possibly being TRBD1 or TRBD2 (5 bases each). V was clipped by 3 bases and J by 9 bases, with 12 bases between them. The germline gives CDR1 DFQATT, CDR2 SNEGSKA (reference sequence). The CDR3 extends over 11 amino acids. The CDR3 sequence is CSASRVGAQYF. The CDR3, as DNA: TGCAGTGCTAGCCGGGTCGGGGCGCAGTACTTC.

This CDR3 reads CASSPSVISGANVLTF. Here the CDR3 DNA reads TGTGCCAGCAGTCCTAGCGTTATCTCTGGGGCCAACGTCCTGACTTTC. The chain is built from TRBV2 and TRBJ2-6, with a possible D match to TRBD2 (6 bases). The length of the CDR3 is 16 residues. Germline loops: CDR1 SNHLY, CDR2 FYNNEI. Trimming pared 5 bases from V and 0 bases from J, leaving 11 bases between.

The V and J genes are TRBV7-3 and TRBJ2-1; 8 bases are a match to TRBD2. The V gene end was trimmed by 5 bases and the J gene end by 7 bases; junction bases not matched to a gene: 10. The CDR3 length is 15 residues. Germline V gene data show CDR1 as SGHTA and CDR2 as FQGTGA. For the CDR3, the DNA is TGTGCCAGCAGCCTCGGACTAGCTTCGGCAAATGAGCAGTTCTTC. It is translated as CASSLGLASANEQFF.

The table lists this clone with a few counts. The chain couples TRBV30 to TRBJ2-4; a weak D match, TRBD1 (5 bases). Germline CDR1 GTSNPN, CDR2 SVGIG (reference sequence). The CDR3 length is 13 residues. V lost 5 bases, J lost 9 bases, and 17 bases lay in between. The CDR3 DNA sequence: TGTGCCTGGGGGCGTACCGCTCAGGGCATTCAGTACTTC. It yields the protein CAWGRTAQGIQYF. The full variable domain, completed using reference TRBV30 and TRBJ2-4, is SQTIHQWPATLVQPVGSPLSLECTVEGTSNPNLYWYRQAAGRGLQLLFYSVGIGQISSEVPQNLSASRPQDRQFILSSKKLLLSDSGFYLCAWGRTAQGIQYFGAGTRLSVL.

The chain carries TRBV19 and TRBJ1-2; the match to TRBD1 covers 8 bases. Trimming cost V 5 bases and J 3 bases; bases outside gene matches: 2. The CDR3 has 13 residues. Germline loops: CDR1 LNHDA, CDR2 SQIVND (reference sequence). CDR3 protein: CASSDRGDYGYTF. Here the CDR3 DNA reads TGTGCCAGTAGTGACAGGGGCGACTATGGCTACACCTTC.

The V call is TRBV19, the J call TRBJ2-2; the D gene is possibly TRBD1 (7 bases). This CDR3 contains 15 residues. V gave up 4 bases and J gave up 4 bases, with 13 bases separating them. Germline loops: CDR1 LNHDA, CDR2 SQIVND (reference sequence). CDR3 protein: CASSSIQGGTGELFF. The CDR3 DNA reads as TGTGCCAGTAGTAGCATCCAGGGGGGCACCGGGGAGCTGTTTTTT. The whole variable domain, remainder taken from reference TRBV19 and TRBJ2-2, is DGGITQSPKYLFRKEGQNVTLSCEQNLNHDAMYWYRQDPGQGLRLIYYSQIVNDFQKGDIAEGYSVSREKKESFPLTVTSAQKNPTAFYLCASSSIQGGTGELFFGEGSRLTVL.

The J gene is TRBJ1-3, the V gene TRBV13; D not certain. There are 14 residues in the CDR3. Trimming took off 4 bases at V and 0 bases at J, with 7 bases between the two ends. The germline V gene encodes CDR1 PRHDT and CDR2 FYEKMQ (reference sequence). The DNA for the CDR3 is TGTGCCAGCAGCTCCCGCCACTCTGGAAACACCATATATTTT. Translated, it gives CASSSRHSGNTIYF.

CDR3 DNA: TGTGCCAGCAGTGGCGAGGGACGGGTCACAGATACGCAGTATTTT. Translation: CASSGEGRVTDTQYF. The chain joins TRBV11-2 to TRBJ2-3; D may correspond to TRBD1 or TRBD2 (5 bases each). The germline V gene encodes CDR1 SGHAT and CDR2 FQNNGV. V lost 6 bases and J lost 2, with 15 bases in between. CDR3 length: 15 residues.

This chain uses TRBV5-1 with TRBJ2-5, with a tentative D call TRBD2 (5 bases). There are 14 residues in the CDR3. Trimming removed 0 bases from V and 4 bases from J, with 10 bases in between. The germline V gene encodes CDR1 SGHRS and CDR2 YFSETQ. The CDR3 region has the DNA TGCGCCAGCAGCTTGGCGTCTAGCCCAGAGACCCAGTACTTC. Protein product: CASSLASSPETQYF.

The CDR3 sequence: CASSGPGLAGEVQYF. The CDR3 bases are TGTGCCAGCAGCGGACCGGGACTAGCGGGGGAGGTTCAGTACTTC. The V call is TRBV21-1, the J call TRBJ2-4; the tabulated D call, TRBD2, remains unverified against the DNA. TRBV21-1 is noted as a pseudogene. The CDR3 runs to 15 residues.

The CDR3 sequence is CSVTRARGAGDLSTDTQYF. In DNA form, the CDR3 reads TGCAGCGTAACCCGAGCTCGAGGGGCTGGCGACCTTAGCACAGATACGCAGTATTTT. The chain has TRBV29-1 and TRBJ2-3; tentatively, D is TRBD1 or TRBD2 (5 bases each). The CDR3 contains 19 residues. V dropped 6 bases and J dropped 0 bases, with 28 bases sitting between them. Per germline, CDR1 SQVTM and CDR2 ANQGSEA.

This clone was seen a single time. For the CDR3, the DNA is TGTGCCAGCAGCTTATCCGGACAGCCCAATTCACCCCTCCACTTT. It translates to CASSLSGQPNSPLHF. The chain combines TRBV5-5 with TRBJ1-6, with a tentative D call TRBD1 (6 bases). The CDR3 contains 15 residues. V was clipped by 2 bases and J by 7 bases, with 13 bases between them. Looked up from germline, CDR1 is SGHKS and CDR2 is YYEKEE (reference sequence).

The chain is built from TRBV24-1 and TRBJ2-7; D is perhaps TRBD1 or TRBD2 (6 bases each). The CDR3 has 12 residues. Trimming shortened V by 9 bases and J by 1 base, and 9 bases separated the two germline ends. CDR1 KGHDR and CDR2 SFDVKD come from the germline V gene. CDR3 sequence reads: CATQGGSYEQYF. CDR3 nucleotides: TGTGCCACCCAAGGGGGGTCCTACGAGCAGTACTTC.

The chain is built from TRBV3-1 (or the pseudogene TRBV3-2) and TRBJ1-2; D gene uncertain. CDR1 and CDR2 (germline): LGHDT, YNNKEL (reference sequence). Trimming cost V 1 base and J 6 bases, with 12 bases left between them. The CDR3 is 14 amino acids. The CDR3 sequence is CASSQGAARDGYTF. CDR3 nucleotide sequence: TGTGCCAGCAGCCAAGGGGCCGCCAGAGATGGCTACACCTTC.

The V call is TRBV6-6, the J call TRBJ1-6, with D uncertain. The CDR3 runs to 14 residues. Germline V gene data show CDR1 as MNHNY and CDR2 as SVGAGI (reference sequence). V was pared by 3 bases and J by 10 bases, with 13 bases between. The CDR3 loop reads CASSYTRTKSPLHF. CDR3 nucleotides: TGTGCCAGCAGTTATACAAGAACGAAATCACCCCTCCACTTT.

The chain has TRBV2 and TRBJ2-3; possibly TRBD2 for D (7 bases). Germline CDR1 is SNHLY and CDR2 is FYNNEI. There are 16 residues in the CDR3. V dropped 2 bases and J dropped 4 bases, with 16 bases sitting between them. The CDR3 DNA sequence: TGTGCCAGCAGTGAACTTCGCGGGGGCTGGCCAGATACGCAGTATTTT. Protein sequence: CASSELRGGWPDTQYF.

Written as DNA, the CDR3 is TGCGCCAGCAGCCGGGCCTCAGGACTAGCGGGGGATACGCAGTATTTT. It translates to CASSRASGLAGDTQYF. The chain joins TRBV5-1 to TRBJ2-3; 12 nucleotides align to TRBD2. CDR1 and CDR2 (germline): SGHRS, YFSETQ. Trimming cost V 4 bases and J 6 bases; bases outside gene matches: 9. There are 16 residues in the CDR3. Complete variable domain (other parts from reference TRBV5-1 and TRBJ2-3): KAGVTQTPRYLIKTRGQQVTLSCSPISGHRSVSWYQQTPGQGLQFLFEYFSETQRNKGNFPGRFSGRQFSNSRSEMNVSTLELGDSALYLCASSRASGLAGDTQYFGPGTRLTVL.

The CDR3 nucleotides read TGTGCCAGCAGTTACTCGGCCTACAATGAGCAGTTCTTC. It encodes CASSYSAYNEQFF. The chain combines TRBV6-5 with TRBJ2-1; D unresolved. V was shortened by 0 bases and J by 2 bases, with 2 bases between the two germline ends. CDR1 MNHEY and CDR2 SVGAGI come from the germline V gene. There are 13 residues in the CDR3.

The rearrangement links TRBV6-5 to TRBJ1-4, with 8 bases lining up with TRBD1. V lost 4 bases to trimming and J lost 6 bases; unmatched junction nucleotides: 4. This CDR3 region has 14 residues. Germline-derived CDR1 and CDR2 are MNHEY and SVGAGI. In DNA, the CDR3 is TGTGCCAGCAGTTCGGACAGGGTACATGAAAAACTGTTTTTT. It translates to CASSSDRVHEKLFF.

This sequence joins TRBV19 and TRBJ1-2; 7 nucleotides align to TRBD1. CDR1 and CDR2 from the germline V gene are LNHDA and SQIVND (reference sequence). The CDR3 is 14 amino acids. Trimming at V came to 5 bases and at J to 4 bases, leaving 7 bases not matched to a gene. The CDR3 bases are TGTGCCAGTAGTCTTACGGGGGACAGCTATGGCTACACCTTC. Amino acids: CASSLTGDSYGYTF.

The chain is built from TRBV27 and TRBJ2-3; 8 nucleotides agree with TRBD1. Per germline, CDR1 MNHEY and CDR2 SMNVEV (reference sequence). CDR3 length: 17 amino acids. Germline trimming cut 3 bases from V and 2 bases from J; bases unmatched to any gene: 10. The CDR3, as DNA: TGTGCCAGCAGTTTCTACGATCAGGGGGCGAACACAGATACGCAGTATTTT. This gives the protein CASSFYDQGANTDTQYF.

CDR3 DNA sequence: TGTGCCAGCAGCCCGGACAGGGCTGGCTACACCTTC. Translating it yields CASSPDRAGYTF. This chain connects TRBV12-3 or TRBV12-4 to TRBJ1-2; 8 nucleotides match TRBD1. The CDR3 contains 12 residues. V lost 6 bases and J lost 7; bases outside the gene matches: 4.

The gene calls are TRBV7-9 and TRBJ2-1; TRBD1 or TRBD2 may be the D gene (6 bases each). Trimming took 2 bases from V and 7 from J, leaving 12 bases between them. Germline lookup yields CDR1 SEHNR and CDR2 FQNEAQ (reference sequence). The CDR3 has 14 amino acids. CDR3 nucleotide sequence: TGTGCCAGCAGCTTAAGGGGGGCAGGGAATGAGCAGTTCTTC. Translated, it gives CASSLRGAGNEQFF.

The J gene is TRBJ2-6, the V gene TRBV15; no clear D. Germline values: CDR1 LNHNV, CDR2 YYDKDF (reference sequence). The CDR3 has 15 residues. V was cut by 8 bases and J by 1 base, with 12 bases left in between. The CDR3 reads CATGYLRSGANVLTF. CDR3 coding DNA: TGTGCCACCGGATACCTTCGGTCTGGGGCCAACGTCCTGACTTTC.